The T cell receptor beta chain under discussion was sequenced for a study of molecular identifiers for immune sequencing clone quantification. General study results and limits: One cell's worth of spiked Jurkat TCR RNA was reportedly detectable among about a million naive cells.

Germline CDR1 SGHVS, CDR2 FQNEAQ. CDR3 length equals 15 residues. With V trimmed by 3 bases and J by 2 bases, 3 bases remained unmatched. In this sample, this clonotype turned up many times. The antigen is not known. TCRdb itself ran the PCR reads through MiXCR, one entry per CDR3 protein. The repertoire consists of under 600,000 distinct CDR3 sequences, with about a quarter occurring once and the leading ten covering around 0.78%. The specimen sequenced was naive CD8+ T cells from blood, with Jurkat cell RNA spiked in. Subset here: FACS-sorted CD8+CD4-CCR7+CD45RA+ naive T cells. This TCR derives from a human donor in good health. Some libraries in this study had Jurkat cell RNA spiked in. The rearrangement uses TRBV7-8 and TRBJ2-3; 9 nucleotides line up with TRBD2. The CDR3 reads CASSFLAGATDTQYF. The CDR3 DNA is TGTGCCAGCAGCTTTTTAGCGGGGGCCACAGATACGCAGTATTTT.